This section outlines one TCR beta chain sequence together with its context. The antigen is unknown. The trim removed 5 bases at V and 6 bases at J, leaving 10 bases unmatched. Germline loops: CDR1 LNHDA, CDR2 SQIVND (reference sequence). This CDR3 has 15 residues. This record belongs to a study of shared clonotypes between healthy human individuals. Study-level points and caveats: Clonotype sharing levels among donors were expected to vary with sequencing depth. It was the non-shared clonotypes that had lower generation probabilities than clonotypes shared by all four donors.

Profiling relied on immunoSEQ multiplex PCR, and the TCRdb table lists in-frame clones only, not all of them. Of around 700,000 clones listed, about two thirds are singletons. Sequencing was performed on memory CD4+ T cells sorted from blood. Subset defined: CD45RA-negative fraction. The chain joins TRBV19 to TRBJ1-2, with TRBD1 matching 9 bases. The TCR was taken from a woman aged 30 to 39 in good health. This CDR3 reads CASSAAPGQGNGYTF. The CDR3 DNA reads TGTGCCAGTAGTGCGGCCCCGGGACAGGGAAATGGCTACACCTTC.